Sequencing of this TCR beta chain was carried out in a study of vaccination and CD4 T cells after COVID-19. Across the study: Cultures designated as controls were supplied with a CEFX pool, an HIV-1 Nef pool, or no peptide.

CDR3 length equals 13 residues. Trimming shortened V by 2 bases and J by 6 bases, and 9 bases separated the two germline ends. The germline gives CDR1 MNHEY, CDR2 SVGAGI. A word on this clonotype: Its antigen is undetermined.

Described treatment: 10-day PBMC culture with coronavirus spike peptide pools or control peptides (ViraFEST assay). Researchers collected the unexposed donor's CD4+ T cells before the COVID-19 pandemic (2011-2018). Culture proceeded for less than twelve days, and CD4+ T cells were then isolated by negative selection. The Oncomine TCR Beta short-read assay was what sequenced the DNA obtained from cultured CD4+ T cells. Genomic DNA from cultured CD4+ T cells was extracted. A single record per CDR3 protein comes from TCRdb applying MiXCR to the PCR reads. Among under 8,000 distinct CDR3 sequences, 32% were seen once, and the ten largest hold approximately 13%.

This chain links TRBV6-5 with TRBJ2-3; D possibly uses TRBD1 or TRBD2 (5 bases each). This TCR derives from a human donor in good health. Sequenced sample: CD4+ T cells from blood, cultured in vitro. The CDR3 reads CASSYGDGDTQYF. CDR3 nucleotide sequence: TGTGCCAGCAGTTACGGGGACGGGGATACGCAGTATTTT.